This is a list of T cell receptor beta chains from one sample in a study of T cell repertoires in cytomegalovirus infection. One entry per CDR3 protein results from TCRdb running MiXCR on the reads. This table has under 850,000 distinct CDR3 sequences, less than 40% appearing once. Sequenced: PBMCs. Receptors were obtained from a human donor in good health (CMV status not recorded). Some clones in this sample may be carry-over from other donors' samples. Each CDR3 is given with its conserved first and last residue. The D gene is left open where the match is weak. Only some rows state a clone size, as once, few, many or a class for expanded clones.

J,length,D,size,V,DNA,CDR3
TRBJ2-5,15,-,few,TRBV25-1,TGTGCCAGCAGTGAATCCGCGGGGTCGCGGGAGACCCAGTACTTC,CASSESAGSRETQYF
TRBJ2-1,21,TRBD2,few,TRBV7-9,TGTGCCAGCAGCTCCGGACTGACTAGCGGGAGGGCCGCAGGCTCCTACAATGAGCAGTTCTTC,CASSSGLTSGRAAGSYNEQFF
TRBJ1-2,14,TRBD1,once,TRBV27,TGTGCCAGCAACCCGACAGGGCGGTACTATGGCTACACCTTC,CASNPTGRYYGYTF
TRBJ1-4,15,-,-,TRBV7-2,TGTGCCAGCAGACCAGGGGACACGGCTAATGCAAAACTGTTTTTT,CASRPGDTANAKLFF
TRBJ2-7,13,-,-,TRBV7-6,TGTGCCAGCCGCTTGGGGCTAGGAAACGAACAGTACTTC,CASRLGLGNEQYF
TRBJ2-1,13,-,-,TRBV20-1,TGCAGTGCCGGGACCCCGAGATACAATGAGCAGTTCTTC,CSAGTPRYNEQFF
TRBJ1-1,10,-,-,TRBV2,TGTGCCAGCAGAGGACAGCAAGCTTTCTTT,CASRGQQAFF
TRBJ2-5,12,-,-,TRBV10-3,TGTGCCATCAGTGAGCTCCAAGAGACCCAGTACTTC,CAISELQETQYF
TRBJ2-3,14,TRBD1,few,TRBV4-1,TGCGCCAGCAGCCGACAGGGCCTGACAGATACGCAGTATTTT,CASSRQGLTDTQYF
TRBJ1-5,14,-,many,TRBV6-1,TGTGCCAGCAGTGCACGGGGTTTGGATCAGCCCCAGCATTTT,CASSARGLDQPQHF
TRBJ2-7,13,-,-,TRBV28,TGTGCCAGCAGTTTTACCGGATTGTACGAGCAGTACTTC,CASSFTGLYEQYF
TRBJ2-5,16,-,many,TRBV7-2,TGTGCCAGCAGCGTTCACGAAGGCACAGACCAAGAGACCCAGTACTTC,CASSVHEGTDQETQYF
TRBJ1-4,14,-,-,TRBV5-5,TGTGCCAGCAGCGTGCGGCAGGTTAATGAAAAACTGTTTTTT,CASSVRQVNEKLFF
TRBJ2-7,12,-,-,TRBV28,TGTGCCAGCAGTTCGCCCCCTTCACAACCGTACTTC,CASSSPPSQPYF
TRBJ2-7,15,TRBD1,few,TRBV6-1,TGTGCCAGCACCGAGCCGGGCAGGGGGCACGGCGAGCAGTACTTC,CASTEPGRGHGEQYF
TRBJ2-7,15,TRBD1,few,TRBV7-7,TGTGCTAGCAGCCTTAGGACAGGGGGCTCCTACGAGCAGTACTTC,CASSLRTGGSYEQYF
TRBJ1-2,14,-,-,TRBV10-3,TGTGCCACCGGGGTCGATGGAGGTGTTCGGGGCTACACCTTC,CATGVDGGVRGYTF
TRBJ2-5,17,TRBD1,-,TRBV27,TGTGCCAGCAGTTTCAATCCGGGACAGGGTTTAGAAGAGACCCAGTACTTC,CASSFNPGQGLEETQYF
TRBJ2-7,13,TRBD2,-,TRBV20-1,TGCAGTGCTGGGCTAGCGGGAGGCTACGAGCAGTACTTC,CSAGLAGGYEQYF
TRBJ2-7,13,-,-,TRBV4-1,TGCGCCAGCAGCCAAGAATGGGGTGGCGAGCAGTACTTC,CASSQEWGGEQYF
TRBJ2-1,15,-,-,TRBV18,TGTGCCAGCTCACCGGCGGACTTTTCCTACAATGAGCAGTTCTTC,CASSPADFSYNEQFF
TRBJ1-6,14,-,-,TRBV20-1,TGCAGTGCTAGACCCCCGGGGGGGGATTCACCCCTCCACTTT,CSARPPGGDSPLHF
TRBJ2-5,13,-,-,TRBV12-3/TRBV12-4,TGTGCCAGCAGGAAGCGGAGAGAAGAGACCCAGTACTTC,CASRKRREETQYF
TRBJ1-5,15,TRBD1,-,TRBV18,TGTGCCAGCTCACCACAGGGACAGGGGAATCAGCCCCAGCATTTT,CASSPQGQGNQPQHF
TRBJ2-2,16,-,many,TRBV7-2,TGTGCCAGCAGCTTAGCGCGCCAGGAGGCAGGCGGGGAGCTGTTTTTT,CASSLARQEAGGELFF
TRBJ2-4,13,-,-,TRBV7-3,TGTGCCAGCAGCCCGACAGGGAGGGACATTCAGTACTTC,CASSPTGRDIQYF
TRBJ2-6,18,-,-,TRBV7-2,TGTGCCAGCAGCCCCCGACAGGGGAGGGGCTCTGGGGCCAACGTCCTGACTTTC,CASSPRQGRGSGANVLTF
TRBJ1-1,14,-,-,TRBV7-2,TGTGCCAGCAGCTTACACGGGACGAACACTGAAGCTTTCTTT,CASSLHGTNTEAFF
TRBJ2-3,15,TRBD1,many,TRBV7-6,TGTGCCAGCAGCTCTCTGACAGGGGAGACAGATACGCAGTATTTT,CASSSLTGETDTQYF
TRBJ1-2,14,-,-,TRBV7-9,TGTGCCAGCAGCTTAGCAACTGCGGTCTATGGCTACACCTTC,CASSLATAVYGYTF
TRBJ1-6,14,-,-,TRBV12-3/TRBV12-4,TGTGCCAGCAGTTTAACTGGAGGTCAGTCACCCCTCCACTTT,CASSLTGGQSPLHF
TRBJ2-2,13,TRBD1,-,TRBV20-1,TGCAGTGCTTATACAGGGGGCACCGGGGAGCTGTTTTTT,CSAYTGGTGELFF
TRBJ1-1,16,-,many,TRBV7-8,TGTGCCAGCAGCTTATTTTACGGCGTCTTGAACACTGAAGCTTTCTTT,CASSLFYGVLNTEAFF
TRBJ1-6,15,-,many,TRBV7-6,TGTGCCAGCAGCCCTAGGGAGATATATAATTCACCCCTCCACTTT,CASSPREIYNSPLHF
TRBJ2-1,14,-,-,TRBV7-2,TGTGCCAGCAGCCCCGGAACGATTCGGGGGAGTTGGTTCTTC,CASSPGTIRGSWFF
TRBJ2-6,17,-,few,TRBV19,TGTGCCAGTAGTGCAACCATACAGGTATCCGGGGCCAACGTCCTGACTTTC,CASSATIQVSGANVLTF
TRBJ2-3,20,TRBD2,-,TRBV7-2,TGTGCCAGCAGCTTAACGCTTGCGGCCTGGGGGGGGACTAGCACAGATACGCAGTATTTT,CASSLTLAAWGGTSTDTQYF
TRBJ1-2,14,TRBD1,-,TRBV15,TGTGCCACCAGCAAAAGACAGGGGGCTGGGGGCTACACCTTC,CATSKRQGAGGYTF
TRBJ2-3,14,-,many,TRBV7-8,TGTGCCAGCAGCCCGGGTCGGGCTACAGATACGCAGTATTTT,CASSPGRATDTQYF
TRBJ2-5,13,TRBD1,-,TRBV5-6,TGTGCCAGCAGCTCTGGACAGGTAGAGACCCAGTACTTC,CASSSGQVETQYF
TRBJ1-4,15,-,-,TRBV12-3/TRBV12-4,TGTGCCAGCAGCTCCGACCTTGCAACTAATGAAAAACTGTTTTTT,CASSSDLATNEKLFF
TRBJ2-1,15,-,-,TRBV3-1,TGTGCCAGCAGCCAAGATCCCGGGACGCGCAATGAGCAGTTCTTC,CASSQDPGTRNEQFF
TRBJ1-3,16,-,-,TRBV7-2,TGTGCCAGCAGCTTAACACGGACCCTCTCTGGAAACACCATATATTTT,CASSLTRTLSGNTIYF
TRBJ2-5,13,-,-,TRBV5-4,TGTGCCAGCAGCTTCAACAAGAAAGAGACCCAGTACTTC,CASSFNKKETQYF
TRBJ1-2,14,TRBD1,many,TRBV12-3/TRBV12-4,TGTGCCAGCAGTTTGGACAGGGCGGACTATGGCTACACCTTC,CASSLDRADYGYTF
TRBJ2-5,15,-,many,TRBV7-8,TGTGCCAGCAGCTTATTCCTCGCGGGTGGAGAGACCCAGTACTTC,CASSLFLAGGETQYF
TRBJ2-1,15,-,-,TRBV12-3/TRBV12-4,TGTGCCAGCAGTTTTTCGAGGGGGTCCTACAATGAGCAGTTCTTC,CASSFSRGSYNEQFF
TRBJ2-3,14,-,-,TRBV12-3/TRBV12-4,TGTGCCAGCGTCGGGCCATCTAGCACAGATACGCAGTATTTT,CASVGPSSTDTQYF
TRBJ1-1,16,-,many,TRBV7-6,TGTGCCAGCAGCTTATACGGATCCAGAAGGAACACTGAAGCTTTCTTT,CASSLYGSRRNTEAFF
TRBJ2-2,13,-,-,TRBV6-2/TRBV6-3,TGTGCCAGCGGCGCGGGGAACACCGGGGAGCTGTTTTTT,CASGAGNTGELFF